Following are 28 T cell receptor beta chains from one sample sequenced in a study of blood T cell repertoires in COVID-19. Generated by immunoSEQ multiplex PCR, the TCRdb table keeps only in-frame clones and is missing some. The data contain around 100,000 clones, 70% to 90% of them seen just once; the ten biggest clones take up 3.4%. Sequenced: peripheral blood. The receptors originated from a middle-aged man with acute or convalescent COVID-19.

The chain employs TRBV5-6 and TRBJ1-1, with D perhaps TRBD1 (6 bases). CDR1 is SGHDT, CDR2 YYEEEE, per germline. This CDR3 is built from 15 residues. V lost 4 bases and J lost 1, with 14 bases in between. This CDR3 is CASSGDILSNTEAFF. CDR3 bases: TGTGCCAGCAGCGGGGACATTCTATCGAACACTGAAGCTTTCTTT. Full variable domain (rest looked up from reference TRBV5-6 and TRBJ1-1): DAGVTQSPTHLIKTRGQQVTLRCSPKSGHDTVSWYQQALGQGPQFIFQYYEEEERQRGNFPDRFSGHQFPNYSSELNVNALLLGDSALYLCASSGDILSNTEAFFGQGTRLTVV.

The chain employs TRBV30 and TRBJ2-5, with TRBD2 matching over 13 bases. Germline-derived CDR1 and CDR2 are GTSNPN and SVGIG (reference sequence). The CDR3 runs 15 residues. V lost 6 bases to trimming and J lost 5 bases; unmatched junction nucleotides: 9. The chain's CDR3 is CACGTSGVVVETQYF. CDR3 in DNA: TGTGCCTGTGGGACTAGCGGGGTCGTTGTGGAGACCCAGTACTTC. The variable domain in full, with the rest retrieved from reference TRBV30 and TRBJ2-5, is SQTIHQWPATLVQPVGSPLSLECTVEGTSNPNLYWYRQAAGRGLQLLFYSVGIGQISSEVPQNLSASRPQDRQFILSSKKLLLSDSGFYLCACGTSGVVVETQYFGPGTRLLVL.

The rearrangement joins TRBV6-6 to TRBJ2-3; tentative D call: TRBD2 (6 bases). The germline gives CDR1 MNHNY, CDR2 SVGAGI (reference sequence). This CDR3 has 13 amino acids. The V gene lost 3 bases and the J gene lost 4 bases, with 8 bases spanning the gap. The CDR3: CASSYGTSDTQYF. In nucleotides, the CDR3 is TGTGCCAGCAGTTATGGGACTTCAGATACGCAGTATTTT.

This clone was detected only once. This chain joins TRBV3-1 (or the pseudogene TRBV3-2) and TRBJ1-6, with 7 bases identical to TRBD1. CDR1 and CDR2 from the germline V gene are LGHDT and YNNKEL (reference sequence). The CDR3 length is 13 residues. V shed 0 bases, J shed 12 bases, and the junction held 2 bases outside the gene matches. The CDR3 reads CASSQEDREPLHF. The CDR3 DNA follows: TGTGCCAGCAGCCAAGAAGACAGGGAACCCCTCCACTTT.

This clone is medium-sized in the sample. The chain links TRBV29-1 to TRBJ1-1; D not certain. V was shortened by 7 bases and J by 0 bases, with 6 bases between the two germline ends. The length of the CDR3 is 11 residues. From germline, CDR1 is SQVTM and CDR2 ANQGSEA. DNA of the CDR3: TGCAGCGCAGAGTTGAACACTGAAGCTTTCTTT. The encoded protein is CSAELNTEAFF.

The chain uses TRBV7-3 and TRBJ2-7; TRBD1 aligns across 7 bases. The V segment lost 5 bases and the J segment 0 bases; nucleotides outside the gene matches: 7. The length of the CDR3 is 15 residues. The germline gives CDR1 SGHTA, CDR2 FQGTGA. Here the CDR3 reads CASSHDRACSYEQYF. Written as DNA, the CDR3 is TGTGCCAGCAGCCACGACAGGGCCTGCTCCTACGAGCAGTACTTC.

This chain connects TRBV24-1 to TRBJ1-5, with 7 bases aligning to TRBD1. CDR3 length: 18 amino acids. V gave up 4 bases and J gave up 4 bases; unmatched junction bases: 15. Germline-derived CDR1 and CDR2 are KGHDR and SFDVKD. The CDR3 nucleotides are TGTGCCACCAGTGAGAAGGGACAGAGCGGTTTCCGGAATCAGCCCCAGCATTTT. It specifies CATSEKGQSGFRNQPQHF.

The rearrangement joins TRBV9 to TRBJ2-2, with D unclear. The length of the CDR3 is 12 residues. The germline CDR1 and CDR2 sequences are SGDLS and YYNGEE. Trimming left V 3 bases short and J 2 bases short, with 2 bases between. CDR3: CASSANTGELFF. CDR3 bases: TGTGCCAGCAGCGCAAACACCGGGGAGCTGTTTTTT.

The chain employs TRBV7-9 and TRBJ2-5; 16 bases are a match to TRBD2. CDR1 SEHNR and CDR2 FQNEAQ come from the germline V gene (reference sequence). CDR3 length equals 17 residues. Losses at the gene ends were 5 bases for V and 5 bases for J; bases not matched to a gene: 8. CDR3 DNA sequence: TGTGCCAGCAGCCCTCCGGGACTAGCGGGGGGGCGGGAGACCCAGTACTTC. It codes for CASSPPGLAGGRETQYF.

V is TRBV7-7 and J is TRBJ2-2; no clear D gene. The ends were cut back, 4 bases at V and 7 bases at J, with 10 bases in the middle. The germline gives CDR1 SSHAT, CDR2 FNYEAQ (reference sequence). The CDR3 has 13 amino acids. CDR3 loop: CASSSGADGELFF. CDR3 bases: TGTGCCAGCAGCTCCGGAGCAGACGGGGAGCTGTTTTTT.

The chain couples TRBV5-8 to TRBJ2-7, with no clear D. Trimming took off 4 bases at V and 3 bases at J, with 5 bases between the two ends. CDR3 length: 11 residues. Per the germline V gene, CDR1 is SGHTS and CDR2 is YDEGEE. CDR3 amino acids: CASSGHYEQYF. As DNA, the CDR3 is TGTGCCAGCAGCGGCCACTACGAGCAGTACTTC.

This clone showed up just once. The chain recombines TRBV24-1 with TRBJ2-3; 10 bases match TRBD2. CDR1 is KGHDR, CDR2 SFDVKD, per germline. Unmatched junction bases numbered 6, after V lost 3 bases and J lost 1 base. This CDR3 region has 17 residues. The CDR3 spells CATSDPKLAGRTDTQYF. For the CDR3, the DNA is TGTGCCACCAGTGATCCAAAACTAGCGGGGCGCACAGATACGCAGTATTTT.

The CDR3 DNA reads as TGTGCCAGCAGCTTGCAGGGGGACTATGGCTACACCTTC. It specifies CASSLQGDYGYTF. The chain employs TRBV5-6 and TRBJ1-2; TRBD1 aligns across 7 bases. The CDR3 extends over 13 amino acids. Germline values: CDR1 SGHDT, CDR2 YYEEEE. V shed 1 base and J 3 bases; nucleotides not matched to a gene: 0.

This chain's CDR3 is CASSSAQGGGYTF. CDR3 sequence (DNA): TGTGCCAGCTCTTCGGCGCAGGGGGGTGGCTACACCTTC. The genes are TRBV11-2 and TRBJ1-2; 7 bases match TRBD1. Per germline, CDR1 SGHAT and CDR2 FQNNGV. The CDR3 is 13 amino acids. Trimming cost V 8 bases and J 7 bases; bases outside gene matches: 10.

The chain is built from TRBV2 and TRBJ2-3; TRBD2 matches at 8 bases. CDR1 is SNHLY and CDR2 is FYNNEI in the germline V gene. The CDR3 length is 15 residues. V was clipped by 3 bases and J by 3 bases; unmatched bases: 5. For the CDR3, the DNA is TGTGCCAGCAGTGAGGCGGGGGGCAGGACAGATACGCAGTATTTT. It translates to CASSEAGGRTDTQYF.

J is TRBJ1-4 and V is TRBV7-9; D not resolved. Germline CDR1 and CDR2: SEHNR and FQNEAQ (reference sequence). Trimming took 10 bases from V and 5 from J, leaving 2 bases between them. CDR3 length equals 9 residues. The CDR3 bases are TGTGCCACGAATGAAAAACTGTTTTTT. Translated, it gives CATNEKLFF.

This rearrangement joins TRBV5-5 to TRBJ2-7, with D tentatively TRBD2 (5 bases). Germline lookup yields CDR1 SGHKS and CDR2 YYEKEE (reference sequence). V lost 1 base, J lost 0 bases, and 8 bases lay in between. CDR3 size: 14 residues. CDR3 sequence reads: CASSLSGNSYEQYF. Written as DNA, the CDR3 is TGTGCCAGCAGCTTGTCCGGGAACTCCTACGAGCAGTACTTC.

The V gene is TRBV5-1, the J gene TRBJ2-7; D perhaps matches TRBD2 (5 bases). V lost 5 bases to trimming and J lost 5 bases, with 11 bases between them. Germline V gene sequence: CDR1 SGHRS, CDR2 YFSETQ. The length of the CDR3 is 12 residues. CDR3 residues: CASSSEGHEQYF. Written as DNA, the CDR3 is TGCGCCAGCAGTTCCGAGGGCCACGAGCAGTACTTC.

As concerns this clone: One end of the junction does not line up with germline, which may come from a read error. V and J are TRBV5-1 and TRBJ1-1, with TRBD1 matching 12 bases. Germline assignment: CDR1 SGHRS and CDR2 YFSETQ. This CDR3 contains 17 residues. CDR3 nucleotides: TGCGCCAGCAGCGGGACAGGGGGCGACTGGGTGAACATTGAAGCTTTCTTT. Its translation: CASSGTGGDWVNIEAFF.

The genes are TRBV4-2 and TRBJ2-3; 11 bases line up with TRBD2. The J segment lost 0 bases and the V segment lost 4 bases, leaving 3 bases of the junction unmatched. This CDR3 contains 16 residues. Germline V gene sequence: CDR1 LGHNA, CDR2 YNFKEQ. Here the CDR3 DNA reads TGTGCCAGCAGCCCCCTAGCGGGGGGCAGCACAGATACGCAGTATTTT. This encodes CASSPLAGGSTDTQYF.

This clone appeared a few times. The rearrangement joins TRBV15 to TRBJ1-6, with a possible D match to TRBD1 (6 bases). The length of the CDR3 is 19 residues. Deletions cut 5 bases from V and 8 bases from J, with 28 bases between. From germline, CDR1 is LNHNV and CDR2 YYDKDF (reference sequence). DNA of the CDR3: TGTGCCACCAGCCGGGGGGCAGGGAGAAGTAGGTCTAGGGATTCACCCCTCCACTTT. This gives the protein CATSRGAGRSRSRDSPLHF.

This clone has a handful of counts. The J gene is TRBJ1-4, the V gene TRBV7-2; no clear D gene. The CDR3 loop spans 14 amino acids. Germline V gene data show CDR1 as SGHTA and CDR2 as FQGNSA. Trimming removed 0 bases at V and 7 bases at J, with 9 bases between. CDR3 DNA: TGTGCCAGCAGCTTAGCAGGCGGCGTTGAAAAACTGTTTTTT. Its protein is CASSLAGGVEKLFF. Based on the CDR3 plus reference TRBV7-2 and TRBJ1-4, the full variable domain is GAGVSQSPSNKVTEKGKDVELRCDPISGHTALYWYRQSLGQGLEFLIYFQGNSAPDKSGLPSDRFSAERTGGSVSTLTIQRTQQEDSAVYLCASSLAGGVEKLFFGSGTQLSVL.

This rearrangement joins TRBV27 to TRBJ2-7, with a weak D call TRBD1 (6 bases). Trimming left V 5 bases short and J 3 bases short, with 14 bases between. Germline CDR1 and CDR2: MNHEY and SMNVEV (reference sequence). The CDR3 is made up of 14 amino acids. The CDR3 DNA reads TGTGCCAGCAGTACAGGGTGGGGGAGCTACGAGCAGTACTTC. Translating gives CASSTGWGSYEQYF.

V and J are TRBV5-5 and TRBJ2-5; TRBD1 matches at 7 bases. In germline, CDR1 is SGHKS, CDR2 YYEKEE (reference sequence). The CDR3 sequence is 13 residues long. V was pared by 0 bases and J by 10 bases, with 6 bases of the junction left unmatched. This chain's CDR3 is CASSLAGQTDQYF. CDR3 nucleotide sequence: TGTGCCAGCAGCTTGGCGGGACAGACGGACCAGTACTTC.

The chain uses TRBV5-1 and TRBJ2-3; D is possibly TRBD2 (6 bases). The germline V gene has CDR1 SGHRS and CDR2 YFSETQ. V was shortened by 0 bases and J by 4 bases, with 9 bases between the two germline ends. The CDR3 extends over 14 amino acids. Written as DNA, the CDR3 is TGCGCCAGCAGCTTGGGACTAGGGGCAGATACGCAGTATTTT. Protein: CASSLGLGADTQYF.

The V call is TRBV20-1, the J call TRBJ2-5; 9 bases match TRBD2. Germline loops: CDR1 DFQATT, CDR2 SNEGSKA (reference sequence). V shed 3 bases, J shed 4 bases, and the junction held 9 bases outside the gene matches. This CDR3 is built from 15 residues. The chain's CDR3 is CSASPLAGFTETQYF. In DNA, the CDR3 is TGCAGTGCTAGTCCTCTAGCGGGGTTTACAGAGACCCAGTACTTC.

CDR3 sequence reads: CSASSGSAYEQYF. The CDR3 bases are TGCAGCGCCTCATCCGGTAGTGCCTACGAGCAGTACTTC. The chain employs TRBV29-1 and TRBJ2-7; D remains unclear. Per germline, CDR1 SQVTM and CDR2 ANQGSEA. V lost 7 bases to trimming and J lost 2 bases, with 15 bases between them. The CDR3 contains 13 residues.

The chain combines TRBV24-1 with TRBJ2-5, with TRBD2 matching 9 bases. Per germline, CDR1 KGHDR and CDR2 SFDVKD. V gave up 3 bases and J gave up 1 base; unmatched junction bases: 2. The CDR3 sequence is 15 residues long. The CDR3 sequence: CATSDPAGGQETQYF. CDR3 DNA sequence: TGTGCCACCAGTGATCCAGCGGGGGGCCAAGAGACCCAGTACTTC.